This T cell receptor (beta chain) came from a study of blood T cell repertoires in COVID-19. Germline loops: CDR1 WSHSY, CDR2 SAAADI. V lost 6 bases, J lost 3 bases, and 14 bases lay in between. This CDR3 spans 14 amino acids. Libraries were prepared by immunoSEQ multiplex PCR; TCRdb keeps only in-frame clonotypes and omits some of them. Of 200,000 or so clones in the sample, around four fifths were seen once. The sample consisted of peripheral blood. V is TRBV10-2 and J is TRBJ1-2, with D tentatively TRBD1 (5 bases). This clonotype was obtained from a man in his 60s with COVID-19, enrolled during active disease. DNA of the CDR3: TGCGCCAGCAGCCAGGACAAGGGGCACTATGGCTACACCTTC. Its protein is CASSQDKGHYGYTF.